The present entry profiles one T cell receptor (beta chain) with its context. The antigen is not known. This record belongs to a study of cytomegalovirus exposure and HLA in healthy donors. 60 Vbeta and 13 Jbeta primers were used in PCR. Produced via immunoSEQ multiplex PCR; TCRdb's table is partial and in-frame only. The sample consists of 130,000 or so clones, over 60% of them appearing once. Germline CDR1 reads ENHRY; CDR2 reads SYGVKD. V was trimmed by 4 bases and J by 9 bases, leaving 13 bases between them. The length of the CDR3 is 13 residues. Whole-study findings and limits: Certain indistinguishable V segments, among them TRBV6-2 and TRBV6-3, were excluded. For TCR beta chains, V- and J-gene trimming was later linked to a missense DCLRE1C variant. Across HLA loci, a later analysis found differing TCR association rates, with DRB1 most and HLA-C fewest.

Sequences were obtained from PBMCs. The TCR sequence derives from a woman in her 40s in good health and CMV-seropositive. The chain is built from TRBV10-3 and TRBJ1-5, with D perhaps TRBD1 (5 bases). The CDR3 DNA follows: TGTGCCATCAGTGTCAGCCGGGGGGTGCCCCAGCATTTT. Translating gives CAISVSRGVPQHF.